This entry features one T cell receptor beta chain sequence. Germline V CDR1 and CDR2: SGHRS, YFSETQ. The CDR3 spans 14 residues. V was clipped by 4 bases and J by 5 bases; unmatched bases: 8. Assay used: immunoSEQ multiplex PCR; TCRdb lists only in-frame clones, some missing. Here the sample spans a few hundred thousand clones, about 86% being singletons. The record originates from a study of blood T cell repertoires in COVID-19. Overall study context: Samples taken during acute and convalescent COVID-19 were collected in the United States, Italy and Spain. Nucleic acid was either cDNA or gDNA, and it came from T cells, B-cell-depleted T cells, or PBMCs.

Seattle participants joined during active infection and were tracked over time. The sequenced material came from peripheral blood. The TCR comes from a woman aged 55-69 years with COVID-19, enrolled during active disease. The chain combines TRBV5-1 with TRBJ2-7, with TRBD2 matching over 8 bases. CDR3 in DNA: TGCGCCAGCAGCCGTGTAGCGGGGACCAACGAGCAGTACTTC. Protein: CASSRVAGTNEQYF.